A single sample is the source of the 27 T cell receptor beta chains below, sequenced in a study of blood T cell repertoires in COVID-19. The table came from immunoSEQ multiplex PCR; TCRdb's copy has only in-frame clones and leaves some out. This sample has tens of thousands of clones, with approximately 90% found just once. Material: peripheral blood. The receptors derive from a man aged 65 to 79 with active or convalescent COVID-19.

The J gene is TRBJ1-2, the V gene TRBV4-1, with D possibly TRBD1 on 6 matching bases. V lost 2 bases, J lost 8 bases, and 12 bases lay in between. The CDR3 is made up of 13 amino acids. In germline, CDR1 is MGHRA, CDR2 YSYEKL. CDR3 in DNA: TGCGCCAGCAGCCAACAGGGGTTAGGAGGCTACACCTTC. It yields the protein CASSQQGLGGYTF.

This chain links TRBV28 with TRBJ2-7, with 10 nucleotides matching TRBD1. CDR3 length equals 15 residues. From germline, CDR1 is MDHEN and CDR2 SYDVKM. J lost 6 bases, V lost 5 bases, and 10 bases had no gene match. CDR3 residues: CASSEYRDRGPEQYF. CDR3 coding DNA: TGTGCCAGCAGTGAGTACCGGGACAGGGGTCCCGAGCAGTACTTC.

This chain uses TRBV9 with TRBJ1-2; 7 bases fit TRBD1. The germline gives CDR1 SGDLS, CDR2 YYNGEE. This CDR3 is 13 amino acids long. Germline trimming cut 1 base from V and 6 bases from J; bases unmatched to any gene: 3. The CDR3 DNA reads TGTGCCAGCAGCGTACGGGACAGAGATGGCTACACCTTC. Amino acid sequence: CASSVRDRDGYTF.

V and J are TRBV30 and TRBJ2-6, with TRBD1 identical over 8 bases. This CDR3 is 16 amino acids long. Germline CDR1 and CDR2: GTSNPN and SVGIG (reference sequence). Trimming cost V 6 bases and J 3 bases; bases outside gene matches: 10. Here the CDR3 reads CACTQGAWVGANVLTF. The CDR3 DNA sequence: TGTGCCTGTACCCAGGGGGCATGGGTTGGGGCCAACGTCCTGACTTTC.

This clone came up once. The rearrangement joins TRBV18 to TRBJ2-2; 7 bases are shared with TRBD2. This CDR3 has 18 amino acids. The V gene end was trimmed by 2 bases and the J gene end by 0 bases; junction bases not matched to a gene: 9. The germline V gene has CDR1 KGHSH and CDR2 LQKENI. For the CDR3, the DNA is TGTGCCAGCTCACCATTACGTGGGCGGGAGCCGAACACCGGGGAGCTGTTTTTT. Encoded protein: CASSPLRGREPNTGELFF.

This chain uses TRBV29-1 with TRBJ2-7, with TRBD1 matching over 7 bases. Trimming cost V 6 bases and J 4 bases; bases outside gene matches: 15. The CDR3 totals 15 residues. Per the germline V gene, CDR1 is SQVTM and CDR2 is ANQGSEA. CDR3 nucleotide sequence: TGCAGCGTCGCCGACCCAGGGGGAGTGGTATACGAGCAGTACTTC. Its protein product is CSVADPGGVVYEQYF.

V and J are TRBV6-5 and TRBJ1-2, with 9 positions matching TRBD1. The CDR3 runs 15 residues. V lost 11 bases and J lost 8; bases outside the gene matches: 18. Germline assignment: CDR1 MNHEY and CDR2 SVGAGI. CDR3 sequence: CAVRGTGSPIGGYTF. DNA of the CDR3: TGTGCCGTAAGAGGGACAGGGTCCCCCATCGGGGGCTACACCTTC.

The chain couples TRBV27 to TRBJ2-7; D is ambiguous. Trimming took 8 bases from V and 2 from J, leaving 13 bases between them. The V gene's germline CDR1 is MNHEY and CDR2 SMNVEV (reference sequence). CDR3 length: 13 residues. The CDR3 DNA reads as TGTGCCAGCGCGGTCAGACCAACCTACGAGCAGTACTTC. Translating it yields CASAVRPTYEQYF.

V and J are TRBV7-9 and TRBJ1-2; 9 positions match TRBD1. CDR1 is SEHNR and CDR2 is FQNEAQ in the germline V gene (reference sequence). Trimming cost V 0 bases and J 6 bases; bases outside gene matches: 5. This CDR3 contains 15 residues. The CDR3 loop is CASSLAAGQGDGYTF. The CDR3 nucleotides are TGTGCCAGCAGCTTAGCGGCGGGACAGGGAGATGGCTACACCTTC.

The V call is TRBV2, the J call TRBJ2-2; D unresolved. Germline lookup yields CDR1 SNHLY and CDR2 FYNNEI. The ends were cut back, 6 bases at V and 3 bases at J, with 5 bases in the middle. The length of the CDR3 is 12 residues. The CDR3 loop reads CASRPDTGELFF. DNA of the CDR3: TGTGCCAGCAGGCCAGACACCGGGGAGCTGTTTTTT.

A few counts support this clone. The chain combines TRBV27 with TRBJ2-1; maybe TRBD1 (6 bases). The CDR3 sequence is 15 residues long. Per germline, CDR1 MNHEY and CDR2 SMNVEV (reference sequence). V shed 6 bases and J shed 3 bases, with 15 bases lying between them. For the CDR3, the DNA is TGTGCCAGCAGACCAGGGGTGGACAGCTACAATGAGCAGTTCTTC. Translation: CASRPGVDSYNEQFF.

The chain's CDR3 is CATSVSGQGIPDTQYF. The CDR3 DNA follows: TGTGCCACCAGTGTCTCGGGACAGGGTATTCCAGATACGCAGTATTTT. This chain connects TRBV24-1 to TRBJ2-3; 9 nucleotides align to TRBD1. The V gene end was trimmed by 5 bases and the J gene end by 4 bases; junction bases not matched to a gene: 9. This CDR3 contains 16 residues. Germline assignment: CDR1 KGHDR and CDR2 SFDVKD.

The CDR3 loop reads CASSIRDNRLTEAFF. The CDR3 coding sequence is TGTGCCAGTAGTATCCGGGACAATCGGTTAACTGAAGCTTTCTTT. This chain links TRBV19 with TRBJ1-1; a weak D match, TRBD1 (6 bases). The CDR3 contains 15 residues. The germline V gene has CDR1 LNHDA and CDR2 SQIVND (reference sequence). Deletions cut 3 bases from V and 5 bases from J, with 16 bases between.

The V and J genes are TRBV27 and TRBJ1-1; 8 bases are shared with TRBD1. The CDR3 length is 16 residues. The trim removed 6 bases at V and 1 base at J, leaving 10 bases unmatched. The germline gives CDR1 MNHEY, CDR2 SMNVEV (reference sequence). The CDR3 sequence: CASSMQGARTNTEAFF. The CDR3 coding sequence is TGTGCCAGCAGCATGCAGGGGGCGCGTACGAACACTGAAGCTTTCTTT.

This clone was counted once. The chain joins TRBV27 to TRBJ2-1; a possible D gene is TRBD1 (5 bases). V was pared by 0 bases and J by 0 bases, with 15 bases between. Per germline, CDR1 MNHEY and CDR2 SMNVEV (reference sequence). The CDR3 is 18 residues long. The CDR3, as DNA: TGTGCCAGCAGTTTATCGTTCTCCCTTAGGGGCTCCTACAATGAGCAGTTCTTC. As protein: CASSLSFSLRGSYNEQFF.

This chain connects TRBV11-2 to TRBJ2-3; D uncertain. The V and J ends lost 5 bases and 0 bases respectively, with 12 bases between them. Germline CDR1 SGHAT, CDR2 FQNNGV. This CDR3 region has 15 residues. The CDR3 DNA sequence: TGTGCCAGCAGCCAACTATTTTCTAGCACAGATACGCAGTATTTT. Translated, it gives CASSQLFSSTDTQYF.

The chain links TRBV5-5 to TRBJ2-7; TRBD1 agrees at 7 bases. V lost 4 bases to trimming and J lost 2 bases; unmatched junction nucleotides: 9. In germline, CDR1 is SGHKS, CDR2 YYEKEE (reference sequence). The CDR3 sequence is 15 residues long. CDR3 in DNA: TGTGCCAGCAGCCCGACCGGGACAGCTACCTACGAGCAGTACTTC. Protein sequence: CASSPTGTATYEQYF.

This clone was detected only once. The chain couples TRBV18 to TRBJ2-1; 9 bases map to TRBD1. This CDR3 has 14 residues. CDR1 and CDR2 from the germline V gene are KGHSH and LQKENI. Trimming cost V 3 bases and J 5 bases; bases outside gene matches: 2. Here the CDR3 DNA reads TGTGCCAGCTCACCCCGGGACAGGGACAATGAGCAGTTCTTC. Its protein is CASSPRDRDNEQFF.

The chain carries TRBV27 and TRBJ2-7, with 11 bases fitting TRBD2. There are 15 residues in the CDR3. The V gene end was trimmed by 5 bases and the J gene end by 7 bases; junction bases not matched to a gene: 10. Germline assignment: CDR1 MNHEY and CDR2 SMNVEV (reference sequence). CDR3 loop: CASSHIAGGPKEQYF. The CDR3 nucleotides read TGTGCCAGCAGTCACATAGCGGGAGGGCCGAAAGAGCAGTACTTC.

The chain carries TRBV29-1 and TRBJ1-1, with D perhaps TRBD1 (6 bases). The CDR3 totals 12 residues. Trimming shortened V by 5 bases and J by 9 bases, and 16 bases separated the two germline ends. Germline V CDR1 and CDR2: SQVTM, ANQGSEA. The CDR3 is CSVRRAGAQAFF. The DNA for the CDR3 is TGCAGCGTTCGCAGAGCGGGGGCCCAAGCTTTCTTT.

The chain employs TRBV9 and TRBJ2-2; D is unresolved. Trimming shortened V by 3 bases and J by 5 bases, and 8 bases separated the two germline ends. In germline, CDR1 is SGDLS, CDR2 YYNGEE. The CDR3 extends over 13 amino acids. CDR3 sequence: CASSATRTGELFF. DNA of the CDR3: TGTGCCAGCAGCGCAACCCGGACCGGGGAGCTGTTTTTT.

This sequence joins TRBV2 and TRBJ2-7; 12 bases agree with TRBD2. CDR1 and CDR2 (germline): SNHLY, FYNNEI. Unmatched junction bases numbered 9, after V lost 6 bases and J lost 6 bases. This CDR3 is built from 15 residues. CDR3 region: CASRRLAGVGSEQYF. CDR3 DNA: TGTGCCAGCAGACGACTAGCGGGAGTAGGTAGCGAGCAGTACTTC.

A word on this clone: A junction end diverges from the germline sequence, so it may reflect a read error. The rearrangement joins TRBV7-7 to TRBJ2-7; TRBD1 aligns across 7 bases. The CDR3 consists of 15 residues. Germline loops: CDR1 SSHAT, CDR2 FNYEAQ (reference sequence). The CDR3 DNA follows: TGTGCTAGCAGCTTAGGGGACAGCCAAACCTACGAGCAGTACTTC. Its protein is CASSLGDSQTYEQYF.

This chain joins TRBV7-3 and TRBJ2-1; 11 positions agree with TRBD2. Germline V CDR1 and CDR2: SGHTA, FQGTGA. V dropped 6 bases and J dropped 10; count of bases not matched to a gene: 14. The CDR3 loop spans 16 amino acids. For the CDR3, the DNA is TGTGCCAGCAGTTCGTCCGGGACTAGCGGTCGTAGAGAGCAGTTCTTC. It codes for CASSSSGTSGRREQFF.

This chain joins TRBV18 and TRBJ1-5, with D possibly being TRBD1 (5 bases). The CDR3 covers 13 residues. Germline CDR1 KGHSH, CDR2 LQKENI. With 5 bases removed from V and 5 bases from J, the gap between germline ends came to 10 bases. The CDR3 coding sequence is TGTGCCAGCTCATCCCAAGGGGATCAGCCCCAGCATTTT. This sequence encodes CASSSQGDQPQHF.

The genes are TRBV3-1 (or the pseudogene TRBV3-2) and TRBJ1-5, with 10 bases fitting TRBD1. J gave up 7 bases and V 6 bases, and 6 bases lay outside the gene matches. The germline V gene encodes CDR1 LGHDT and CDR2 YNNKEL (reference sequence). The CDR3 has 14 amino acids. The DNA of the CDR3 is TGTGCCAGCAGGCAGACAGGGGGCGGACAGCCCCAGCATTTT. This encodes CASRQTGGGQPQHF.

The chain carries TRBV6-5 and TRBJ1-1; D is unresolved. V lost 4 bases, J lost 1 base, and 4 bases lay in between. CDR3 length equals 12 residues. The germline V gene encodes CDR1 MNHEY and CDR2 SVGAGI. CDR3 sequence reads: CASSFRNTEAFF. As DNA, the CDR3 is TGTGCCAGCAGTTTTCGGAACACTGAAGCTTTCTTT.